This entry concerns a single T cell receptor (beta chain). Its antigen is not identified. The germline V gene has CDR1 SGDLS and CDR2 YYNGEE. V shed 0 bases and J shed 3 bases, with 18 bases lying between them. CDR3 length equals 17 residues. These data are taken from a study of CD8+ T cells in alopecia areata. Study summary: Treatment of the treated patients consisted of oral tofacitinib, 5 to 10 mg twice daily. Patients in the study were on tofacitinib for 6 to 18 months, then off it for 6 months.

The treatment is: oral pan-JAK inhibitor, 5-10 mg twice daily. Points from the study as a whole: Compared with mice, patients displayed less clear TCR sharing, possibly for HLA-related reasons. In lesional scalp, particularly from alopecia totalis/universalis, clonality was higher than in normal scalp.

cDNA prepared by RNA extraction and subsequent reverse transcription served as the template for sequencing. Data came from immunoSEQ multiplex PCR; TCRdb stores just in-frame clones and leaves some out. The data contain roughly 110,000 clones, around 54% of them seen just once; the ten biggest clones take up approximately 3.6%. Sequenced material: CD4+ T cells sorted from blood, taken at week 24, from a patient treated with tofacitinib. The clonotype comes from a human donor with alopecia areata. The J gene is TRBJ1-1, the V gene TRBV9; possibly TRBD1 for D (6 bases). The CDR3 here is CASSVVPGATGHTEAFF. CDR3 nucleotide sequence: TGTGCCAGCAGCGTAGTGCCAGGGGCGACGGGCCACACTGAAGCTTTCTTT.